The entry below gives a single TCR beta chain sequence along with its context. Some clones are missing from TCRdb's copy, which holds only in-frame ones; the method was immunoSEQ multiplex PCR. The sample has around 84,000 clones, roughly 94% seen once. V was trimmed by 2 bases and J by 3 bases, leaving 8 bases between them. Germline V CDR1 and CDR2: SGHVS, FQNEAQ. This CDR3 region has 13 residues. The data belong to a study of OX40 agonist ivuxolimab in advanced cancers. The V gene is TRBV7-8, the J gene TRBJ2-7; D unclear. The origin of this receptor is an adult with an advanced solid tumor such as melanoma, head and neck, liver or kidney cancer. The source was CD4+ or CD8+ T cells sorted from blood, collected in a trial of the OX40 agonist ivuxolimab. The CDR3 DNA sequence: TGTGCCAGCAGCTTACGCACGATCTACGAGCAGTACTTC. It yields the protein CASSLRTIYEQYF.